This T cell receptor beta chain was profiled in a study of early T cells in non-severe SARS-CoV-2 infection. Points from the study as a whole: Using VDJdb, the matching emphasized anti-spike CD8 responses while missing private and CD4 specificities.

Germline-derived CDR1 and CDR2 are SNHLY and FYNNEI. The CDR3 has 13 amino acids. Germline trimming cut 7 bases from V and 2 bases from J; bases unmatched to any gene: 3. As for this clonotype: Its antigen remains unidentified.

TCRdb re-called the 5' RACE reads with MiXCR, one entry per CDR3 protein. The profile shows more than 85,000 distinct CDR3 sequences, roughly 12% of them singletons. The receptor was derived from an adult who was a healthcare worker with PCR-confirmed SARS-CoV-2 infection or an uninfected control (not recorded which). The chain links TRBV2 to TRBJ1-1, with 8 bases fitting TRBD1. Material: whole blood, obtained at baseline. The CDR3 protein is CASTTGANTEAFF. The DNA for the CDR3 is TGTGCCAGCACGACAGGGGCAAACACTGAAGCTTTCTTT.